This T cell receptor beta chain appears in the sequencing data of a study of OX40 agonist ivuxolimab in advanced cancers. Study summary: Three patients showed partial responses: one hepatocellular carcinoma and two cutaneous melanoma cases. Study findings and constraints: Low normalized clonal expansion also occurred in some nonresponding patients. Which antigen the expanded peripheral T cells recognized is unknown.

CDR3 length: 16 amino acids. Trimming cost V 2 bases and J 6 bases; bases outside gene matches: 12. The germline V gene has CDR1 MDHEN and CDR2 SYDVKM. With respect to this clone: Its antigen is unknown.

TCRdb's copy holds only in-frame clones and misses some; the assay was immunoSEQ multiplex PCR. The sample carries about 67,000 clones, about nine tenths recorded once. This clonotype was obtained from an adult with an advanced solid tumor such as melanoma, head and neck, liver or kidney cancer. V usage is TRBV28 and J usage is TRBJ2-7; the match to TRBD2 covers 8 bases. Material: CD4+ or CD8+ T cells sorted from blood, obtained in a trial of the OX40 agonist ivuxolimab. CDR3 nucleotide sequence: TGTGCCAGCAGTTTACTGGGGACTAGGGGCGTACGCGAGCAGTACTTC. This sequence encodes CASSLLGTRGVREQYF.